This T cell receptor beta chain was identified during a study of beta chain features in type 1 diabetes. This clone has just a few counts. The antigen is unknown. Study-wide results and limits: The study found moderately but significantly shorter TCRB CDR3s in all four CD4+ subsets of Type 1 diabetes patients. Compared to healthy donors, patients appeared to have naive, central memory and Treg TCRB repertoires that were more alike.

The ends lost 4 bases at V and 4 bases at J; junction bases unmatched: 5. The germline V gene encodes CDR1 PRHDT and CDR2 FYEKMQ (reference sequence). This CDR3 is 15 amino acids long. Sequenced material consisted of expressed TCRB transcripts (all of the isolated RNA was reverse transcribed). Sequencing was performed with immunoSEQ multiplex PCR; in TCRdb, only in-frame clones are kept and a portion is missing. The sample holds 150,000 to 200,000 clones, 8.5% to 10% seen once. The receptor was derived from a woman younger than 45 with type 1 diabetes. The specimen sequenced was central memory CD4+ T cells from blood. V and J are TRBV13 and TRBJ2-2; 8 positions agree with TRBD1. This chain's CDR3 is CASSSWTGSTGELFF. The DNA for the CDR3 is TGTGCCAGCAGCTCCTGGACAGGGAGCACCGGGGAGCTGTTTTTT.